A selection of T cell receptor beta chains follows, all from one sample in a study of tumor-infiltrating lymphocytes in primary liver carcinoma. One entry per CDR3 protein results from TCRdb running MiXCR on the multiplex PCR reads. The sample has about 74,000 distinct CDR3 sequences, 55% to 75% seen once. Source material: liver tumor tissue from sampling region 4. These receptors were obtained from a man aged 35-49 years with primary liver carcinoma and hepatitis B virus infection. Both conserved end residues are part of each CDR3. Fields, in order: J gene, V gene, CDR3 protein.

TRBJ2-1	TRBV11-1	CASSFEGHRSYNEQFF
TRBJ2-7	TRBV29-1	CSVDLGRQGSGYEQHF
TRBJ2-2	TRBV11-2	CARGLVGRGSGELFF
TRBJ2-5	TRBV4-1	CVSSPVISGSGETQYF
TRBJ1-4	TRBV6-1	CASSEDGGSSEKLFF
TRBJ1-4	TRBV6-6	CASSFPQEEKLFF
TRBJ2-6	TRBV6-5	CASGLGHGSSGANVLAF
TRBJ2-3	TRBV4-1	CASSPVGRDDTLYF
TRBJ2-1	TRBV12-3/TRBV12-4	CASTVRAYNEQLF
TRBJ2-3	TRBV7-2	CASSNFDTQYF
TRBJ2-2	TRBV29-1	CSVGAGAGELFF
TRBJ2-7	TRBV6-5	CASSPNPLGTEQYF
TRBJ2-3	TRBV5-6	CASSLDPTDTQYF
TRBJ1-3	TRBV11-2	CASSAGAGVSETIYF
TRBJ1-2	TRBV7-2	CASSPEGRDIYGYTF
TRBJ1-3	TRBV11-2	CASSLGTGGNTIYF
TRBJ2-7	TRBV5-5	CASSFRVGGQSSYEQCF
TRBJ2-3	TRBV14	CASSQRGSGPSADTQYF
TRBJ2-7	TRBV4-1	CASSRKGLAKYEQYF
TRBJ2-7	TRBV7-9	CASNSYGGHEQYF
TRBJ2-5	TRBV4-1	CASSQGARQAGRETQYF
TRBJ2-7	TRBV28	CASAKGAGDYEQYF
TRBJ2-3	TRBV5-1	CASSLEREGTDTQYF
TRBJ2-7	TRBV5-6	CASSLESASSYEQYF
TRBJ1-2	TRBV2	CASSGRGYGYTF
TRBJ2-1	TRBV7-2	CASSEGGSYNEQFF
TRBJ2-3	TRBV2	CASSNRDLTGTQYF
TRBJ2-2	TRBV9	CASSVDLTGELFF
TRBJ2-1	TRBV12-2	CASRLDTPNRFNELFF